The 15 T cell receptor beta chains below all came from one sample that was sequenced in a study of post-analysis software for immune sequencing data. Findings and caveats of the study: TRBV segments more frequent in patients than in controls numbered about five and included TRBV5-6, TRBV5-1 and TRBV20-1.

Unique molecular identifiers featured in each of the TCR beta cDNA libraries. TCRdb recomputed calls from the PCR reads with MiXCR, one row per CDR3 protein. The table includes about 810,000 distinct CDR3 sequences, roughly half detected once. No antigen is known for these receptors. Source material: blood. All receptors come from a girl aged 10-17 years with multiple sclerosis.

This clonotype was recorded many times. The chain recombines TRBV29-1 with TRBJ2-1; a weak D match, TRBD1 (6 bases). V lost 2 bases, J lost 8 bases, and 19 bases lay in between. The germline V gene encodes CDR1 SQVTM and CDR2 ANQGSEA. The CDR3 contains 15 residues. The CDR3 loop is CSVELRDTPGDEQFF. The CDR3 DNA follows: TGCAGCGTTGAACTCAGGGACACACCAGGGGATGAGCAGTTCTTC.

V gene TRBV2 combines with J gene TRBJ2-7, with 8 nucleotides matching TRBD1. CDR1 is SNHLY, CDR2 FYNNEI, per germline. The CDR3 loop spans 15 amino acids. The junction had 6 bases not matched to a gene; V was cut back by 3 bases and J by 2 bases. The chain's CDR3 is CASSDPTGGTYEQYF. Here the CDR3 DNA reads TGTGCCAGCAGTGACCCAACAGGGGGAACCTACGAGCAGTACTTC.

The chain employs TRBV5-6 and TRBJ2-5; TRBD2 aligns across 9 bases. In germline, CDR1 is SGHDT, CDR2 YYEEEE. Unmatched junction bases numbered 14, after V lost 0 bases and J lost 11 bases. The CDR3 totals 16 residues. CDR3 nucleotide sequence: TGTGCCAGCAGCTTGGGACTAGCGGTCGACTACAATGAGCAGTACTTC. Protein: CASSLGLAVDYNEQYF.

The chain is built from TRBV5-1 and TRBJ2-1, with D perhaps being TRBD1 or TRBD2 (5 bases each). The CDR3 length is 16 residues. With 4 bases removed from V and 5 bases from J, the gap between germline ends came to 19 bases. The germline gives CDR1 SGHRS, CDR2 YFSETQ. The CDR3 nucleotides read TGCGCCAGCAGCCCTACCTTGGGGGAAGCTCACAATGAGCAGTTCTTC. Encoded protein: CASSPTLGEAHNEQFF.

The V gene is TRBV27, the J gene TRBJ2-1, with 9 bases identical to TRBD2. The CDR3 sequence is 15 residues long. The V and J ends lost 4 bases and 5 bases, in that order; junction bases with no gene match: 6. CDR1 MNHEY and CDR2 SMNVEV come from the germline V gene (reference sequence). This CDR3 reads CASSSAGGPHNEQFF. CDR3 coding DNA: TGTGCCAGCAGTTCGGCGGGAGGGCCCCACAATGAGCAGTTCTTC.

The chain employs TRBV3-1 and TRBJ1-2; no clear D gene. CDR1 is LGHDT, CDR2 YNNKEL, per germline (reference sequence). V was cut by 1 base and J by 1 base, with 22 bases left in between. CDR3 size: 19 residues. This CDR3 is CASSQAWPRRSALNYGYTF. In DNA form, the CDR3 reads TGTGCCAGCAGCCAAGCGTGGCCCAGGAGGTCTGCCCTTAACTATGGCTACACCTTC. Drawing the rest from reference TRBV3-1 and TRBJ1-2, the complete variable domain is DTAVSQTPKYLVTQMGNDKSIKCEQNLGHDTMYWYKQDSKKFLKIMFSYNNKELIINETVPNRFSPKSPDKAHLNLHINSLELGDSAVYFCASSQAWPRRSALNYGYTFGSGTRLTVV.

The chain uses TRBV5-1 and TRBJ1-2; 10 nucleotides line up with TRBD1. CDR1 SGHRS and CDR2 YFSETQ come from the germline V gene. The CDR3 length is 15 residues. The junction had 9 bases not matched to a gene; V was cut back by 4 bases and J by 6 bases. The CDR3 loop is CASSQTGQGRDGYTF. The CDR3 DNA reads TGCGCCAGCAGCCAGACGGGACAGGGGAGAGATGGCTACACCTTC. Using reference TRBV5-1 and TRBJ1-2 for the parts outside the CDR3, the full variable domain is KAGVTQTPRYLIKTRGQQVTLSCSPISGHRSVSWYQQTPGQGLQFLFEYFSETQRNKGNFPGRFSGRQFSNSRSEMNVSTLELGDSALYLCASSQTGQGRDGYTFGSGTRLTVV.

The chain couples TRBV20-1 to TRBJ2-5; perhaps TRBD2 as D (5 bases). Trimming removed 3 bases at V and 4 bases at J, with 15 bases between. CDR1 is DFQATT, CDR2 SNEGSKA, per germline (reference sequence). The CDR3 is 14 residues long. The CDR3 loop reads CSASFRGKRETQYF. The CDR3 nucleotides are TGCAGTGCTAGTTTTCGAGGGAAGCGAGAGACCCAGTACTTC.

The CDR3 nucleotides are TGCAGTGCAACGATGACAGGGATCTACGAGCAGTACTTC. This gives the protein CSATMTGIYEQYF. This chain connects TRBV20-1 to TRBJ2-1; the match to TRBD1 covers 7 bases. The J call may be wrong; the DNA end is better matched by TRBJ2-7. The CDR3 sequence is 13 residues long. Germline CDR1 is DFQATT and CDR2 is SNEGSKA (reference sequence).

The J gene is TRBJ1-1, the V gene TRBV12-3 or TRBV12-4; D ambiguous. The CDR3 is 16 amino acids. Deletions cut 0 bases from V and 0 bases from J, with 11 bases between. The DNA of the CDR3 is TGTGCCAGCAGTTTAGCGTCCCCAGCTATGAACACTGAAGCTTTCTTT. This gives the protein CASSLASPAMNTEAFF.

The chain carries TRBV20-1 and TRBJ2-7; D is unresolved. V was clipped by 6 bases and J by 6 bases, with 12 bases between them. CDR3 length: 11 amino acids. The germline CDR1 and CDR2 sequences are DFQATT and SNEGSKA (reference sequence). CDR3 bases: TGCAGTGCCCCCGCTGTCGGCGAGCAGTACTTC. Protein sequence: CSAPAVGEQYF.

The chain employs TRBV20-1 and TRBJ2-1; TRBD2 matches at 7 bases. Germline-derived CDR1 and CDR2 are DFQATT and SNEGSKA (reference sequence). Trimming cost V 6 bases and J 2 bases; bases outside gene matches: 4. The CDR3 runs to 13 residues. The CDR3 nucleotides read TGCAGTGCCACGGGACTAACCTACAATGAGCAGTTCTTC. It yields the protein CSATGLTYNEQFF.

V usage is TRBV20-1 and J usage is TRBJ2-6; no clear D gene. CDR1 is DFQATT, CDR2 SNEGSKA, per germline (reference sequence). This CDR3 comprises 15 residues. The ends were cut back, 5 bases at V and 0 bases at J, with 11 bases in the middle. In nucleotides, the CDR3 is TGCAGTGCTGGACCCCAGACCTCTGGGGCCAACGTCCTGACTTTC. Its protein is CSAGPQTSGANVLTF.

This clonotype was observed a few times. V and J are TRBV29-1 and TRBJ2-1; 10 nucleotides line up with TRBD2. Looked up from germline, CDR1 is SQVTM and CDR2 is ANQGSEA. V was clipped by 5 bases and J by 4 bases; unmatched bases: 11. CDR3 length: 16 residues. In DNA form, the CDR3 reads TGCAGCGTTCCAGCGGGTGGACTAGCGGTTTACAATGAGCAGTTCTTC. It is translated as CSVPAGGLAVYNEQFF.

This sequence joins TRBV11-2 and TRBJ2-1; D is possibly TRBD2 (6 bases). The CDR3 covers 16 residues. Germline V gene sequence: CDR1 SGHAT, CDR2 FQNNGV. The V end lost 1 base, the J end lost 4 bases, and 14 bases lay between the germline ends. Here the CDR3 reads CASSLVLLALYNEQFF. As DNA, the CDR3 is TGTGCCAGCAGCTTAGTGTTGCTAGCGCTATACAATGAGCAGTTCTTC.